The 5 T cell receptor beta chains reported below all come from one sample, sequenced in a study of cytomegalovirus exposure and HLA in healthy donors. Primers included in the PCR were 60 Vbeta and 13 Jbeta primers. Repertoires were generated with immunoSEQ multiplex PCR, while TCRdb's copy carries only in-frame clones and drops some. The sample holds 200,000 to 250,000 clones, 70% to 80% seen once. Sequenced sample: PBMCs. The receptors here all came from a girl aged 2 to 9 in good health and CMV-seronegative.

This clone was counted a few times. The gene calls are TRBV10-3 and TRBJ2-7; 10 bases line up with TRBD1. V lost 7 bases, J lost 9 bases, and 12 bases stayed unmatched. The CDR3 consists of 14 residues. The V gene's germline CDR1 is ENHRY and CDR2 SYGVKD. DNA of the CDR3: TGTGCCATCAACCAAGGCCCCCGGGACAGGGGGCAGTACTTC. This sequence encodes CAINQGPRDRGQYF.

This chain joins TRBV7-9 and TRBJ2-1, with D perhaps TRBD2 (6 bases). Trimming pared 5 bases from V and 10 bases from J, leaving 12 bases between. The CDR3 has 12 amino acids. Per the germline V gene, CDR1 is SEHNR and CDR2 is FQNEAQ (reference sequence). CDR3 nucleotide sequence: TGTGCCAGCAGCCCCCTGGGGGGAGAGCAGTTCTTC. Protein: CASSPLGGEQFF.

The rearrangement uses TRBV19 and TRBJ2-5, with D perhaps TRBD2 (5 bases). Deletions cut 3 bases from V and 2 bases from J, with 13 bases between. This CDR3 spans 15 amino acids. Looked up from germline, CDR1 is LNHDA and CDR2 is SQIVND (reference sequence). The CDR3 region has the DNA TGTGCCAGTAGTATCACCCTCGGGGTTCAAGAGACCCAGTACTTC. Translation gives CASSITLGVQETQYF. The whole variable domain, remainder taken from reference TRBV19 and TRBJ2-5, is DGGITQSPKYLFRKEGQNVTLSCEQNLNHDAMYWYRQDPGQGLRLIYYSQIVNDFQKGDIAEGYSVSREKKESFPLTVTSAQKNPTAFYLCASSITLGVQETQYFGPGTRLLVL.

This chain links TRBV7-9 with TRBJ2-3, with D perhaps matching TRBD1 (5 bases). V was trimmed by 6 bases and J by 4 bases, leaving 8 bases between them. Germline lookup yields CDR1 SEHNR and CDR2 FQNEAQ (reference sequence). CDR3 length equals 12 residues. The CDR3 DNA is TGTGCCAGCAGGGGGCTATCAGATACGCAGTATTTT. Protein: CASRGLSDTQYF.

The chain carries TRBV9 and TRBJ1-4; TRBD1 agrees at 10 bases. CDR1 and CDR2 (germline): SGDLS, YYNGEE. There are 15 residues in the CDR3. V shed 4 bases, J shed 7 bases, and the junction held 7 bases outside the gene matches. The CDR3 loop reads CASSTGQGVGEKLFF. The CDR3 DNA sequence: TGTGCCAGCAGCACTGGACAGGGGGTTGGTGAAAAACTGTTTTTT.